The present TCR beta chain was sequenced within a study of blood T cell repertoires in COVID-19. In Seattle, patients joined the study during active infection and were tracked longitudinally. Clones were sequenced by immunoSEQ multiplex PCR, and TCRdb holds only the in-frame ones, with some missing. The data contain 80,000 to 95,000 clones, roughly 79% of them seen just once; the ten biggest clones take up 4% to 6%. Germline V gene lookup returns CDR1 SGHDN and CDR2 FVKESK. The CDR3 spans 14 residues. The ends lost 5 bases at V and 5 bases at J; junction bases unmatched: 3. This TCR was recovered from an elderly man with COVID-19, enrolled during active disease. Sequenced: peripheral blood. The genes are TRBV14 and TRBJ2-1, with 10 bases aligning to TRBD1. CDR3 in amino acids: CASSRTGGHNEQFF. CDR3 DNA sequence: TGTGCCAGCAGCAGGACAGGGGGGCACAATGAGCAGTTCTTC.